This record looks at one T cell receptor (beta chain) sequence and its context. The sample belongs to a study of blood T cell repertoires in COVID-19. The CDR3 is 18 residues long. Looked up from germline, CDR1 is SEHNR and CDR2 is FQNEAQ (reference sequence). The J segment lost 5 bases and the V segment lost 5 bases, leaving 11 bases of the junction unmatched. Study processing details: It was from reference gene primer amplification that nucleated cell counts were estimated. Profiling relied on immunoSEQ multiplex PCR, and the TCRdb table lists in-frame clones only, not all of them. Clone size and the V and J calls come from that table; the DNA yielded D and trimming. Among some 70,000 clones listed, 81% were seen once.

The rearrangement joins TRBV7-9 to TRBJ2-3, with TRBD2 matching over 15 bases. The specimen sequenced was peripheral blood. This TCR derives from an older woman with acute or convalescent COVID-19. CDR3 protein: CASSRGLAGGQVGDTQYF. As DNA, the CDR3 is TGTGCCAGCAGCCGGGGACTAGCGGGAGGTCAGGTGGGAGATACGCAGTATTTT.